This T cell receptor (beta chain) was profiled in a study of glioma-infiltrating T cells. Per the germline V gene, CDR1 is MGHRA and CDR2 is YSYEKL. The CDR3 covers 17 residues. V lost 0 bases and J 7 bases, leaving 16 bases between the germline ends. The iRepertoire nested amplicon-rescue multiplex PCR amplified TCR alpha and beta CDR3s from RNA. TCRdb reprocessed the multiplex PCR reads with MiXCR, giving one entry per CDR3 protein. Among about 22,000 distinct CDR3 sequences listed, around 23% were seen once. The chain has TRBV4-1 and TRBJ1-6; no clear D gene. The sequence derives from a human donor with low-grade glioma or glioblastoma, undergoing nonglioma brain surgery, or in good health (not recorded which). Material: glioma tissue, nonneoplastic brain tissue, or PBMCs (not recorded which). Here the CDR3 DNA reads TGCGCCAGCAGCCAAGATGGATCGGGGATAAAGAATTCACCCCTCCACTTT. Encoded protein: CASSQDGSGIKNSPLHF.